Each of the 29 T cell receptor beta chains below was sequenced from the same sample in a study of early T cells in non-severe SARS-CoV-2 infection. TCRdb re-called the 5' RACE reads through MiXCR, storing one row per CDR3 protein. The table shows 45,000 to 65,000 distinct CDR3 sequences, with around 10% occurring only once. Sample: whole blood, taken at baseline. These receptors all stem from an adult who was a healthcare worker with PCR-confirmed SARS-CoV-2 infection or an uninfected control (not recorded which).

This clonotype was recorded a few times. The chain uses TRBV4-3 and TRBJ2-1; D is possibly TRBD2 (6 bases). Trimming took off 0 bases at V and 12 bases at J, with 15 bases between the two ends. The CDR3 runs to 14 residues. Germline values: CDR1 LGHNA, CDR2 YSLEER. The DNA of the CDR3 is TGCGCCAGCAGCCAAGATCCTAATGGAGCGGGGCAGTTCTTC. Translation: CASSQDPNGAGQFF.

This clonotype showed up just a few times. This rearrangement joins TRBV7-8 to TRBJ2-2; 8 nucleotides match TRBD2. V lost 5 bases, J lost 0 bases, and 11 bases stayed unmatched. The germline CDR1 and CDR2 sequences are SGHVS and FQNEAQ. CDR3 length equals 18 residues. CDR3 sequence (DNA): TGTGCCAGCAGCAAATACATCCGTAGCGGGACGAACACCGGGGAGCTGTTTTTT. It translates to CASSKYIRSGTNTGELFF.

CDR3 residues: CSVVRMTGEQFF. The DNA for the CDR3 is TGCAGCGTTGTAAGGATGACGGGCGAGCAGTTCTTC. The rearrangement links TRBV29-1 to TRBJ2-1; D is undetermined. V gave up 4 bases and J gave up 10 bases, with 14 bases separating them. This CDR3 has 12 residues. CDR1 is SQVTM, CDR2 ANQGSEA, per germline.

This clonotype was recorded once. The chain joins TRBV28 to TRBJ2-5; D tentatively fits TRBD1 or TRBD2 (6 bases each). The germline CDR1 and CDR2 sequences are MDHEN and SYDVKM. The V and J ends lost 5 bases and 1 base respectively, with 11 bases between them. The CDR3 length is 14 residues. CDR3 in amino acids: CASSGGPPQETQYF. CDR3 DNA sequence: TGTGCCAGCAGTGGGGGGCCACCCCAAGAGACCCAGTACTTC.

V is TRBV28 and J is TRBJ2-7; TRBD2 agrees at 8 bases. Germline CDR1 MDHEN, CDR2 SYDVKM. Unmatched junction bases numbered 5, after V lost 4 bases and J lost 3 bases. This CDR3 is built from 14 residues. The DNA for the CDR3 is TGTGCCAGCAGTTATACTAGCGGAGACTACGAGCAGTACTTC. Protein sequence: CASSYTSGDYEQYF.

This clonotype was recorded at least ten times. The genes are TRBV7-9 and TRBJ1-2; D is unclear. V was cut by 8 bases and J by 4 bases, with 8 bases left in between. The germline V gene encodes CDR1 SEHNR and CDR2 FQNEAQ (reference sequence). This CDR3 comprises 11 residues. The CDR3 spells CASDTFYGYTF. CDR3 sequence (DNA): TGTGCCAGCGACACCTTCTATGGCTACACCTTC.

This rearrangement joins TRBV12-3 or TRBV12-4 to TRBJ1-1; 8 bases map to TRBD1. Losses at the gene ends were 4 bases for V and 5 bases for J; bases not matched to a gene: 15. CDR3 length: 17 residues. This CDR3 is CASSYPTGADSETEAFF. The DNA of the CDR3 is TGTGCCAGCAGTTACCCGACAGGGGCAGATTCGGAAACTGAAGCTTTCTTT.

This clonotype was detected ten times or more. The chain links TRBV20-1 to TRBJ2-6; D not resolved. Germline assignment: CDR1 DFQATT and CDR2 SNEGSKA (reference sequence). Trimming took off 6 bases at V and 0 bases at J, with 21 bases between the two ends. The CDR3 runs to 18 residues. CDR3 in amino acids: CSAHPRGSTRSGANVLTF. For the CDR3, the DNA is TGCAGTGCCCATCCCCGTGGGTCGACTCGCTCTGGGGCCAACGTCCTGACTTTC.

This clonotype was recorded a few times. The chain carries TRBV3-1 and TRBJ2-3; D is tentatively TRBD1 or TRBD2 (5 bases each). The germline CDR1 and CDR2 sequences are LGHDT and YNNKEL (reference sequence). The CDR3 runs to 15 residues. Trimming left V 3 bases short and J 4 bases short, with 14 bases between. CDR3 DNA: TGTGCCAGCAGCCAGAGGGGCCCCCGTGCAGATACGCAGTATTTT. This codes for CASSQRGPRADTQYF.

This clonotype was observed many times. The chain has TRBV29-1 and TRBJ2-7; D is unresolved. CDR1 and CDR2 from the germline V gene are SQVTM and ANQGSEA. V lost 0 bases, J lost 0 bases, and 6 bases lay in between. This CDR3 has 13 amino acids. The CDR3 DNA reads TGCAGCGTTGAAGACAGGTTCTCCTACGAGCAGTACTTC. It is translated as CSVEDRFSYEQYF.

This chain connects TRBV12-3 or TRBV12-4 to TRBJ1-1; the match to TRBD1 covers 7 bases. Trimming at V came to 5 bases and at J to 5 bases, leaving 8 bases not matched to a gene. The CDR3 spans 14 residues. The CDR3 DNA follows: TGTGCCAGCAGTCCTCAGGGGGTGGGGACTGAAGCTTTCTTT. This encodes CASSPQGVGTEAFF.

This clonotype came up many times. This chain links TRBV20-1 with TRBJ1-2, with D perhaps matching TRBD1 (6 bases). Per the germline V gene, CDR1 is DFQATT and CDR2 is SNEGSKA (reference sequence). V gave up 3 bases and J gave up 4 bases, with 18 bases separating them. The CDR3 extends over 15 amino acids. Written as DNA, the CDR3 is TGCAGTGCTAGTCTTCCTACAAAGGGGGGCTATGGCTACACCTTC. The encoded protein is CSASLPTKGGYGYTF.

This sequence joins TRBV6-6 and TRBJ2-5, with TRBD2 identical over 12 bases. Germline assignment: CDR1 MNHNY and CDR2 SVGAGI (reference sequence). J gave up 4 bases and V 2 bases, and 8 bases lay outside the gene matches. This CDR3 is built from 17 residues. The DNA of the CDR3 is TGTGCCAGCAGTTACGAAGGACTAGCGGGAATCAGAGAGACCCAGTACTTC. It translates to CASSYEGLAGIRETQYF.

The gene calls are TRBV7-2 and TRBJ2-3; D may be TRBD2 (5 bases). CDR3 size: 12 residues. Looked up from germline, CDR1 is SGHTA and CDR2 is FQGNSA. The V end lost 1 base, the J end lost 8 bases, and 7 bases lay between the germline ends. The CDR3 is CASSLDLATQYF. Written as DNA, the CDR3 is TGTGCCAGCAGCTTAGATCTAGCTACGCAGTATTTT.

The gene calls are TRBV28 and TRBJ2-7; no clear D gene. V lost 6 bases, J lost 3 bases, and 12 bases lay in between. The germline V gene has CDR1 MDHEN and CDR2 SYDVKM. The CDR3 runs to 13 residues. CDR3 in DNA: TGTGCCAGCAGGGTACCAACAAACTACGAGCAGTACTTC. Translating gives CASRVPTNYEQYF.

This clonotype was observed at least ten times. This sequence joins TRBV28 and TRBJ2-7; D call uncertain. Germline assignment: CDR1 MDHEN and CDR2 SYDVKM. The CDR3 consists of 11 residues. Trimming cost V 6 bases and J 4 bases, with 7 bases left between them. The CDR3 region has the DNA TGTGCCAGCAGCGGGCGGTACGAGCAGTACTTC. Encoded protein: CASSGRYEQYF.

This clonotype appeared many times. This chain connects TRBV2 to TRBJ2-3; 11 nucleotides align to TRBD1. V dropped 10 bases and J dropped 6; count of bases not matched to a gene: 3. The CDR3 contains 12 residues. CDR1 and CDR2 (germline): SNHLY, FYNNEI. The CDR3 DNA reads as TGTGCCACAGGACAGGGGGCCGATACGCAGTATTTT. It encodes CATGQGADTQYF.

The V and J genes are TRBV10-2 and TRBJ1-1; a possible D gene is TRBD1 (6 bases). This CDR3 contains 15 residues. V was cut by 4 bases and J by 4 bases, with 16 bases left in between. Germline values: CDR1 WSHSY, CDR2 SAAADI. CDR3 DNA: TGCGCCAGCAGTGCGACTCAGGGGAGTCGCACTGAAGCTTTCTTT. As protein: CASSATQGSRTEAFF.

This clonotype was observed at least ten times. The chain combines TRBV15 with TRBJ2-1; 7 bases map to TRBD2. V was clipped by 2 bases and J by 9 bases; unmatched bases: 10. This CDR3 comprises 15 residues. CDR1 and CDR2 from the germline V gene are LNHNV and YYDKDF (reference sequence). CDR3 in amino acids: CATSRSGGRIGEQFF. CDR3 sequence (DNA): TGTGCCACCAGCAGATCGGGCGGGAGAATTGGTGAGCAGTTCTTC.

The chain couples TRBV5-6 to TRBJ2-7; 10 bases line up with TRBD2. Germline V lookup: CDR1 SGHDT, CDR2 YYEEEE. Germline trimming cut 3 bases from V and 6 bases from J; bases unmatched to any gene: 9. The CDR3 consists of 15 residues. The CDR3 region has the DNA TGTGCCAGCAGCTCGTCGGTTAGCGGGAGGACCGAGCAGTACTTC. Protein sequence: CASSSSVSGRTEQYF.

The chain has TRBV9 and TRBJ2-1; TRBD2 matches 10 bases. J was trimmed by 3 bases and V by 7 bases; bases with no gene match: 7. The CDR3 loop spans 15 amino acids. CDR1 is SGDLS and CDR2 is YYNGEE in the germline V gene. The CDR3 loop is CASAQGLADYNEQFF. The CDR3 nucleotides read TGTGCCAGCGCACAAGGACTAGCGGACTACAATGAGCAGTTCTTC.

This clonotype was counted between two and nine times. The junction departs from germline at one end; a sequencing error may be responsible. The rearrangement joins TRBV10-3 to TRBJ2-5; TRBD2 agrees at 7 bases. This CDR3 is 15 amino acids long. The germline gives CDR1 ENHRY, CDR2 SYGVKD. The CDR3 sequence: CAISERLAAQGTQYF. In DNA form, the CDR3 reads TGTGCCATCAGCGAAAGACTAGCAGCCCAAGGGACCCAGTACTTC.

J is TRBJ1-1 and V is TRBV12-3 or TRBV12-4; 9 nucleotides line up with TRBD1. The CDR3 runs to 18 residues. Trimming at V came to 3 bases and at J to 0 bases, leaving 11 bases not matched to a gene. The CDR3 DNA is TGTGCCAGCAGTTTCACAGGGGGCCGGAGCGGTGTGAACACTGAAGCTTTCTTT. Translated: CASSFTGGRSGVNTEAFF.

The CDR3 DNA reads TGCAGTGCTAGAGTACCCTCAGGGAGCGGGAGGGCCGGGGTCGGAGATACGCAGTATTTT. Translated: CSARVPSGSGRAGVGDTQYF. The V gene is TRBV20-1, the J gene TRBJ2-3; 10 bases are a match to TRBD2. This CDR3 has 20 residues. The V and J ends lost 1 base and 5 bases, in that order; junction bases with no gene match: 21. CDR1 and CDR2 (germline): DFQATT, SNEGSKA (reference sequence).

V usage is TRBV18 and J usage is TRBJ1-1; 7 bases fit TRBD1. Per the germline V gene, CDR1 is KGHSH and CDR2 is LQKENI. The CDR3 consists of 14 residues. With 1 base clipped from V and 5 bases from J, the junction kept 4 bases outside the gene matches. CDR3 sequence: CASSPQGARTEAFF. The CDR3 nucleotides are TGTGCCAGCTCACCACAGGGGGCGAGAACTGAAGCTTTCTTT.

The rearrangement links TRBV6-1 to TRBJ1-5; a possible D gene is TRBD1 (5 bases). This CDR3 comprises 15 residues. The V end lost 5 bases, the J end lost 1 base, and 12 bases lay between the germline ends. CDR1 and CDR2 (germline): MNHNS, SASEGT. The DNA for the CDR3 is TGTGCCAGCAGTCCCTGGGGGAGAAGCAATCAGCCCCAGCATTTT. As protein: CASSPWGRSNQPQHF.

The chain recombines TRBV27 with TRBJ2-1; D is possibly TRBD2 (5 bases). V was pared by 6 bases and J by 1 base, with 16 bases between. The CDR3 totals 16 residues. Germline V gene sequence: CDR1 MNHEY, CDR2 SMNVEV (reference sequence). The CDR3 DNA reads TGTGCCAGCAGCCTAGAGGGCCGGGTATCCTACAATGAGCAGTTCTTC. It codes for CASSLEGRVSYNEQFF.

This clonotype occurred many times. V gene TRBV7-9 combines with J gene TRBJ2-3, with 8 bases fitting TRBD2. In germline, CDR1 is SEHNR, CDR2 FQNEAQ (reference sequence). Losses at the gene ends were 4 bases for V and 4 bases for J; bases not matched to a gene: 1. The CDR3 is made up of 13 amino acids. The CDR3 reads CASSSTSADTQYF. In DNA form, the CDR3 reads TGTGCCAGCAGCTCGACTAGCGCAGATACGCAGTATTTT.

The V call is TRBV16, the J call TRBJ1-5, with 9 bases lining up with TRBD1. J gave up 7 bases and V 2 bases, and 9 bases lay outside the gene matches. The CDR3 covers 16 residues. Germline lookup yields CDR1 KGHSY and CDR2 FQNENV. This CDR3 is CASSQIGTGRVQPQHF. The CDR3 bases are TGTGCCAGCAGCCAAATCGGGACAGGGCGGGTGCAGCCCCAGCATTTT.